A single sample gave rise to the 25 T cell receptor beta chains below, sequenced in a study of blood T cell repertoires in COVID-19 (dated by TCRdb to about 2020). Library preparation employed the immunoSEQ multiplex PCR assay. The table was pulled from immuneACCESS by TCRdb, which kept in-frame rearrangements only. Such tables lose some clones; where checked, under half of the loss comes from unresolved V genes, and the rest has no known cause. A total of roughly 86,000 clones appear in this sample, roughly 75% of them only once. About 8.7% of the sample belongs to the ten largest clones. The sample consisted of peripheral blood. These receptors were taken from a man aged 50-60 years who had recovered from COVID-19.

V and J are TRBV9 and TRBJ2-1; D possibly corresponds to TRBD2 (6 bases). Germline CDR1 SGDLS, CDR2 YYNGEE. The CDR3 extends over 15 amino acids. V lost 4 bases to trimming and J lost 2 bases, with 13 bases between them. The CDR3: CASSPRAGPYNEQFF. The DNA for the CDR3 is TGTGCCAGCAGCCCGAGAGCGGGTCCCTACAATGAGCAGTTCTTC.

V and J are TRBV5-6 and TRBJ2-7, with D maybe TRBD2 (7 bases). The CDR3 consists of 16 residues. Germline values: CDR1 SGHDT, CDR2 YYEEEE. V was cut by 0 bases and J by 0 bases, with 13 bases left in between. CDR3 protein: CASSLGGGQSSYEQYF. The CDR3 nucleotides are TGTGCCAGCAGCTTGGGGGGGGGCCAGAGCTCCTACGAGCAGTACTTC.

Only a few counts were recorded for this clone. This chain links TRBV10-2 with TRBJ1-2; 9 positions match TRBD1. Germline-derived CDR1 and CDR2 are WSHSY and SAAADI. The CDR3 sequence is 14 residues long. V gave up 6 bases and J gave up 1 base; unmatched junction bases: 3. Here the CDR3 reads CASRGQGLNYGYTF. Here the CDR3 DNA reads TGCGCCAGCAGGGGACAGGGCCTTAACTATGGCTACACCTTC.

V is TRBV19 and J is TRBJ2-1; 14 bases match TRBD2. V dropped 4 bases and J dropped 3; count of bases not matched to a gene: 5. The CDR3 has 17 residues. CDR1 LNHDA and CDR2 SQIVND come from the germline V gene (reference sequence). This CDR3 reads CASSRTGTSGSYNEQFF. CDR3 bases: TGTGCCAGTAGTAGAACCGGGACTAGCGGGAGCTACAATGAGCAGTTCTTC.

This chain connects TRBV7-3 to TRBJ2-2; D uncertain. The CDR3 totals 12 residues. In germline, CDR1 is SGHTA, CDR2 FQGTGA. V lost 5 bases, J lost 7 bases, and 8 bases lay in between. In nucleotides, the CDR3 is TGTGCCAGCAGCCGCTCGGGCGGGGAGCTGTTTTTT. Protein product: CASSRSGGELFF.

The chain has TRBV18 and TRBJ1-6; no reliable D call. CDR3 length: 15 amino acids. V dropped 6 bases and J dropped 3 bases, with 12 bases sitting between them. Germline CDR1 reads KGHSH; CDR2 reads LQKENI. DNA for the CDR3: TGTGCCAGCTCTGTCTCGCCCGGCTATAATTCACCCCTCCACTTT. Translated, it gives CASSVSPGYNSPLHF. Full variable domain (remainder filled in from reference TRBV18 and TRBJ1-6): NAGVMQNPRHLVRRRGQEARLRCSPMKGHSHVYWYRQLPEEGLKFMVYLQKENIIDESGMPKERFSAEFPKEGPSILRIQQVVRGDSAAYFCASSVSPGYNSPLHFGNGTRLTVT.

The chain recombines TRBV5-6 with TRBJ2-5, with D possibly being TRBD2 (5 bases). Germline CDR1 and CDR2: SGHDT and YYEEEE. The CDR3 has 13 residues. Trimming took 6 bases from V and 1 from J, leaving 10 bases between them. CDR3: CASIGGLQETQYF. CDR3 sequence (DNA): TGTGCCAGCATCGGTGGACTCCAAGAGACCCAGTACTTC.

This chain connects TRBV18 to TRBJ2-5; a possible D gene is TRBD1 (6 bases). V gave up 4 bases and J gave up 2 bases, with 8 bases separating them. Germline V CDR1 and CDR2: KGHSH, LQKENI. The CDR3 sequence is 13 residues long. Here the CDR3 DNA reads TGTGCCAGCTCACTGGACAGTCAAGAGACCCAGTACTTC. It encodes CASSLDSQETQYF.

This clone was detected a few times. The chain links TRBV6-5 to TRBJ2-7; D is unresolved. Trimming stripped 3 bases from V and 0 bases from J, with 9 bases between. The length of the CDR3 is 14 residues. Germline V gene lookup returns CDR1 MNHEY and CDR2 SVGAGI. Here the CDR3 reads CASSYSWASYEQYF. DNA for the CDR3: TGTGCCAGCAGTTATTCGTGGGCCTCCTACGAGCAGTACTTC.

The gene calls are TRBV4-2 and TRBJ1-6; possibly TRBD1 for D (5 bases). The CDR3 is 18 amino acids. Trimming removed 4 bases at V and 4 bases at J, with 20 bases between. CDR1 LGHNA and CDR2 YNFKEQ come from the germline V gene. This chain's CDR3 is CASSRSSRLGVYNSPLHF. For the CDR3, the DNA is TGTGCCAGCAGCCGATCCTCCAGGTTAGGGGTTTATAATTCACCCCTCCACTTT.

This chain uses TRBV12-3 or TRBV12-4 with TRBJ2-2; D perhaps matches TRBD1 (6 bases). The CDR3 is 12 amino acids. The germline V and J ends were trimmed by 1 base and 11 bases, with 8 bases remaining between them. The CDR3 DNA reads as TGTGCCAGCAGTTTAGGGGGGCGAGAGCTGTTTTTT. Translating it yields CASSLGGRELFF.

V usage is TRBV5-1 and J usage is TRBJ2-3, with 7 bases aligning to TRBD2. Trimming took 1 base from V and 1 from J; bases not matched to a gene: 6. Germline CDR1 SGHRS, CDR2 YFSETQ. CDR3 length equals 16 residues. CDR3 region: CASSLSSGTGTDTQYF. CDR3 bases: TGCGCCAGCAGCTTGTCTAGCGGAACCGGCACAGATACGCAGTATTTT.

This sequence joins TRBV7-2 and TRBJ1-3; the match to TRBD1 covers 9 bases. The trim removed 0 bases at V and 4 bases at J, leaving 7 bases unmatched. Germline V gene lookup returns CDR1 SGHTA and CDR2 FQGNSA. The CDR3 sequence is 17 residues long. The CDR3: CASSLAGTGQYGNTIYF. The CDR3 nucleotides are TGTGCCAGCAGCTTAGCGGGGACAGGGCAATACGGAAACACCATATATTTT.

The chain combines TRBV7-2 with TRBJ1-1; perhaps TRBD1 as D (6 bases). Per the germline V gene, CDR1 is SGHTA and CDR2 is FQGNSA. V shed 5 bases and J shed 1 base, with 8 bases lying between them. The CDR3 runs 13 residues. The CDR3 bases are TGTGCCAGCAGCCCGGGACAGAACACTGAAGCTTTCTTT. Encoded protein: CASSPGQNTEAFF.

V gene TRBV19 combines with J gene TRBJ1-3, with no clear D. Germline CDR1 reads LNHDA; CDR2 reads SQIVND (reference sequence). The CDR3 runs 18 residues. The V end was cut by 2 bases, the J end by 0 bases, with 17 bases between. The CDR3 reads CASSIMVSALRSGNTIYF. In DNA form, the CDR3 reads TGTGCCAGTAGTATAATGGTGAGCGCCCTACGCTCTGGAAACACCATATATTTT.

V and J are TRBV7-9 and TRBJ2-3; 9 bases agree with TRBD2. Losses at the gene ends were 0 bases for V and 0 bases for J; bases not matched to a gene: 7. CDR3 length: 18 amino acids. CDR1 and CDR2 (germline): SEHNR, FQNEAQ (reference sequence). Here the CDR3 DNA reads TGTGCCAGCAGCTTAGCATATACGGGACTAGCTAGCACAGATACGCAGTATTTT. It specifies CASSLAYTGLASTDTQYF.

The chain links TRBV11-3 to TRBJ2-1, with D possibly being TRBD1 (6 bases). The CDR3 totals 16 residues. With 3 bases removed from V and 2 bases from J, the gap between germline ends came to 14 bases. Germline V gene data show CDR1 as SGHNT and CDR2 as YENEEA. CDR3 coding DNA: TGTGCCAGCAGCTTTGACGGACAGCAAGCCTACAATGAGCAGTTCTTC. This codes for CASSFDGQQAYNEQFF.

The rearrangement joins TRBV6-5 to TRBJ1-1; D perhaps matches TRBD1 (6 bases). The CDR3 totals 14 residues. Trimming cost V 6 bases and J 4 bases, with 15 bases left between them. Germline lookup yields CDR1 MNHEY and CDR2 SVGAGI. The CDR3 region has the DNA TGTGCCAGCAGCCTACAGGGAACGGCCACTGAAGCTTTCTTT. Its protein is CASSLQGTATEAFF.

The chain carries TRBV19 and TRBJ1-1; 8 bases map to TRBD1. This CDR3 is built from 15 residues. V lost 5 bases, J lost 6 bases, and 11 bases stayed unmatched. The germline V gene has CDR1 LNHDA and CDR2 SQIVND (reference sequence). CDR3 sequence (DNA): TGTGCCAGTAGTTATAGCCTGGACAGGGCGGCTGAAGCTTTCTTT. Residues: CASSYSLDRAAEAFF.

V usage is TRBV3-1 (or the pseudogene TRBV3-2) and J usage is TRBJ1-6; possible D gene TRBD1, 6 bases. CDR1 is LGHDT, CDR2 YNNKEL, per germline (reference sequence). This CDR3 is 17 amino acids long. V was cut by 1 base and J by 1 base, with 11 bases left in between. In DNA, the CDR3 is TGTGCCAGCAGCCAAGGGACAGATAATTCCTATAATTCACCCCTCCACTTT. Its protein is CASSQGTDNSYNSPLHF.

There are many counts of this clone. The V gene is TRBV6-5, the J gene TRBJ1-1, with 8 bases lining up with TRBD1. Germline CDR1 MNHEY, CDR2 SVGAGI. The CDR3 is made up of 13 amino acids. After removal of 6 bases from V and 4 bases from J, the junction contained 4 bases not matched to a gene. This chain's CDR3 is CASRYRGGTEAFF. The CDR3 region has the DNA TGTGCCAGCAGATACAGGGGGGGCACTGAAGCTTTCTTT.

V usage is TRBV30 and J usage is TRBJ1-2; D might be TRBD1 (5 bases). The CDR3 runs to 10 residues. V shed 6 bases and J shed 8 bases, with 10 bases lying between them. Germline V gives CDR1 GTSNPN, CDR2 SVGIG (reference sequence). The CDR3 nucleotides read TGTGCCTGCAGGGATCGGGGCTACACCTTC. Translated, it gives CACRDRGYTF.

In this sample, this clone turned up many times. This sequence joins TRBV11-1 and TRBJ2-7; 9 bases are shared with TRBD1. Germline V gene data show CDR1 as SGHAT and CDR2 as FQDESV (reference sequence). The CDR3 runs to 16 residues. Trimming took 5 bases from V and 5 from J; bases not matched to a gene: 13. The CDR3 spells CASSLLVGQGSDEQYF. CDR3 nucleotide sequence: TGTGCCAGCAGCCTCCTTGTTGGACAGGGGTCTGACGAGCAGTACTTC.

The J gene is TRBJ2-2, the V gene TRBV7-8; D remains unclear. Germline values: CDR1 SGHVS, CDR2 FQNEAQ. Trimming left V 2 bases short and J 4 bases short, with 11 bases between. This CDR3 comprises 15 residues. The CDR3 region has the DNA TGTGCCAGCAGCTTAATGAAGATCGGCACCGGGGAGCTGTTTTTT. This encodes CASSLMKIGTGELFF.

This clone was counted at least ten times. CDR3 amino acids: CASSFTSSGNTIYF. The CDR3, as DNA: TGTGCCAGCAGCTTTACTAGCTCTGGAAACACCATATATTTT. This sequence joins TRBV7-2 and TRBJ1-3; D remains ambiguous. The CDR3 is made up of 14 amino acids. Germline CDR1 SGHTA, CDR2 FQGNSA. Trimming stripped 3 bases from V and 0 bases from J, with 6 bases between.